This T cell receptor beta chain was sequenced for a study of blood T cell repertoires in COVID-19. This clone was picked up a small number of times. J lost 7 bases, V lost 5 bases, and 2 bases had no gene match. The V gene's germline CDR1 is SGHTA and CDR2 FQGTGA. This CDR3 region has 14 residues. Only in-frame clones appear in the TCRdb table, and some are missing; sequencing was by immunoSEQ multiplex PCR. The sample has approximately 260,000 clones, over 85% seen once. The chain combines TRBV7-3 with TRBJ2-1, with TRBD2 matching over 13 bases. Sequenced input: PBMCs or T cells enriched from blood (not recorded which). The sequence was obtained from a woman aged 55-69 years who had recovered from COVID-19. The CDR3 sequence: CASSLGLAGNEQFF. The CDR3 region has the DNA TGTGCCAGCAGCCTGGGACTAGCGGGGAATGAGCAGTTCTTC.